The 20 T cell receptor beta chains reported below all come from one sample, sequenced in a study of vaccination effects on CD4 cells after COVID-19. The protocol was immunoSEQ multiplex PCR, while the TCRdb copy is restricted to in-frame clones and leaves out a portion. There are about 14,000 clones in the sample; about 72% occur only once, and about 9.3% lies in the top ten. With the ViraFEST assay, the study expanded antigen-specific CD4+ T cells using viral peptide pools, then sequenced them. Culture lasted around eleven days before CD4+ T cell isolation. Either the mRNA-1273 or the BNT162b2 vaccine was given to participants as two doses. The antigens of these receptors remain unknown. Sequencing was performed on CD4+ T cells from PBMCs cultured with SARS-CoV-2 spike peptides, taken after COVID-19 vaccination. The receptors originated from a human donor who received a COVID-19 vaccine.

V usage is TRBV27 and J usage is TRBJ1-1; maybe TRBD1 (6 bases). With 2 bases removed from V and 4 bases from J, the gap between germline ends came to 14 bases. Germline V gene lookup returns CDR1 MNHEY and CDR2 SMNVEV (reference sequence). The CDR3 contains 15 residues. The CDR3 here is CASSLELTGPTEAFF. Written as DNA, the CDR3 is TGTGCCAGCAGTTTAGAGCTAACAGGGCCCACTGAAGCTTTCTTT.

This clone has just a few counts. V usage is TRBV10-1 and J usage is TRBJ1-1, with D unresolved. The CDR3 extends over 14 amino acids. Trimming removed 6 bases from V and 8 bases from J, with 19 bases in between. The germline CDR1 and CDR2 sequences are WNHNN and SYGVQD (reference sequence). Written as DNA, the CDR3 is TGCGCCAGCAGAGAATCACAGCGAACGCCGGAAGCTTTCTTT. This encodes CASRESQRTPEAFF.

The rearrangement uses TRBV7-2 and TRBJ2-1; no firm D call. CDR1 SGHTA and CDR2 FQGNSA come from the germline V gene. CDR3 size: 11 residues. Deletions cut 6 bases from V and 4 bases from J, with 4 bases between. The DNA for the CDR3 is TGTGCCAGCAGTAAATACAATGAGCAGTTCTTC. As protein: CASSKYNEQFF.

This chain uses TRBV2 with TRBJ1-2; D unresolved. The V and J ends lost 2 bases and 4 bases respectively, with 8 bases between them. The CDR3 totals 13 residues. CDR1 SNHLY and CDR2 FYNNEI come from the germline V gene. CDR3 sequence reads: CASSEMGLYGYTF. The CDR3 DNA follows: TGTGCCAGCAGTGAAATGGGCCTCTATGGCTACACCTTC.

The chain uses TRBV20-1 and TRBJ1-2; 8 bases are a match to TRBD1. The CDR3 has 14 amino acids. The junction had 10 bases not matched to a gene; V was cut back by 3 bases and J by 7 bases. Germline CDR1 is DFQATT and CDR2 is SNEGSKA (reference sequence). CDR3 nucleotide sequence: TGCAGTGCTAGTCGTTGGCAGGGGGCGGGTGGCTACACCTTC. Protein: CSASRWQGAGGYTF.

The rearrangement uses TRBV4-1 and TRBJ2-5, with D unclear. The germline CDR1 and CDR2 sequences are MGHRA and YSYEKL. The germline V and J ends were trimmed by 3 bases and 5 bases, with 22 bases remaining between them. This CDR3 is 17 amino acids long. The CDR3: CASSQGLTELLGETQYF. The CDR3 DNA reads as TGCGCCAGCAGCCAGGGGTTAACAGAGCTTCTAGGGGAGACCCAGTACTTC.

This clone is classed as large (0.1 to 1%). The chain carries TRBV28 and TRBJ1-5; the D is unclear. The CDR3 contains 11 residues. V lost 3 bases and J 9 bases, leaving 6 bases between the germline ends. CDR1 is MDHEN and CDR2 is SYDVKM in the germline V gene. The CDR3 here is CASSFPGPQHF. CDR3 nucleotides: TGTGCCAGCAGTTTTCCGGGGCCCCAGCATTTT.

This clone was detected once. This chain connects TRBV7-2 to TRBJ2-5; the match to TRBD1 covers 7 bases. After removal of 3 bases from V and 2 bases from J, the junction contained 0 bases not matched to a gene. Germline lookup yields CDR1 SGHTA and CDR2 FQGNSA. This CDR3 contains 13 residues. The DNA for the CDR3 is TGTGCCAGCAGCTTGGGACAGCAAGAGACCCAGTACTTC. Translating gives CASSLGQQETQYF.

The rearrangement joins TRBV7-3 to TRBJ1-2; D unclear. CDR3 length: 14 amino acids. Germline V lookup: CDR1 SGHTA, CDR2 FQGTGA. V lost 6 bases, J lost 2 bases, and 13 bases lay in between. The CDR3 region has the DNA TGTGCCAGCAGTCAAACAGCTCGGAACTATGGCTACACCTTC. This codes for CASSQTARNYGYTF.

The chain couples TRBV5-1 to TRBJ2-3, with 10 bases fitting TRBD2. The CDR3 spans 15 residues. V dropped 4 bases and J dropped 1; count of bases not matched to a gene: 3. CDR1 and CDR2 from the germline V gene are SGHRS and YFSETQ. The CDR3 protein is CASSPGTSGTDTQYF. In DNA form, the CDR3 reads TGCGCCAGCAGCCCTGGGACTAGCGGCACAGATACGCAGTATTTT.

This chain uses TRBV9 with TRBJ2-1, with a tentative D call TRBD2 (6 bases). V lost 4 bases and J lost 0, with 11 bases in between. Germline V gene sequence: CDR1 SGDLS, CDR2 YYNGEE. The CDR3 totals 15 residues. The CDR3 loop reads CASSYDGSSYNEQFF. Written as DNA, the CDR3 is TGTGCCAGCAGCTATGACGGGAGCTCCTACAATGAGCAGTTCTTC.

The chain is built from TRBV28 and TRBJ2-1; 10 bases map to TRBD1. CDR1 MDHEN and CDR2 SYDVKM come from the germline V gene. J gave up 6 bases and V 5 bases, and 4 bases lay outside the gene matches. This CDR3 region has 14 residues. CDR3 in DNA: TGTGCCAGCAGTGTCGGACAGGGGGGCAATGAGCAGTTCTTC. Its protein is CASSVGQGGNEQFF.

The chain links TRBV27 to TRBJ2-3; no firm D call. The CDR3 runs 13 residues. V was shortened by 6 bases and J by 5 bases, with 12 bases between the two germline ends. Germline CDR1 MNHEY, CDR2 SMNVEV (reference sequence). The CDR3, as DNA: TGTGCCAGCAGCTCACTCGGGCGAGATACGCAGTATTTT. Translated, it gives CASSSLGRDTQYF.

The rearrangement joins TRBV2 to TRBJ2-2; possible D gene TRBD1, 6 bases. The CDR3 is 14 amino acids. V lost 4 bases and J 6 bases, leaving 12 bases between the germline ends. CDR1 SNHLY and CDR2 FYNNEI come from the germline V gene. CDR3 DNA sequence: TGTGCCAGCAGTGGCATGGGGGCGCCCGGGGAGCTGTTTTTT. Translated, it gives CASSGMGAPGELFF.

The chain employs TRBV28 and TRBJ1-5; D is uncertain. Germline V gene data show CDR1 as MDHEN and CDR2 as SYDVKM. V lost 7 bases, J lost 3 bases, and 10 bases lay in between. The CDR3 has 13 residues. DNA for the CDR3: TGTGCCAGCACGGGCAGACCCAATCAGCCCCAGCATTTT. It specifies CASTGRPNQPQHF.

CDR3 sequence: CASSLDAGLYGYTF. The CDR3 DNA reads TGTGCCAGCAGCTTAGATGCGGGACTCTATGGCTACACCTTC. The rearrangement links TRBV7-2 to TRBJ1-2, with TRBD1 as a possible D gene (5 bases). This CDR3 is 14 amino acids long. Germline V gene lookup returns CDR1 SGHTA and CDR2 FQGNSA. Deletions cut 1 base from V and 4 bases from J, with 10 bases between.

This chain connects TRBV3-1 (or the pseudogene TRBV3-2) to TRBJ1-5, with a tentative D call TRBD1 (5 bases). This CDR3 spans 15 amino acids. V shed 3 bases and J shed 4 bases, with 13 bases lying between them. CDR1 LGHDT and CDR2 YNNKEL come from the germline V gene (reference sequence). The CDR3 region is CASSQAGLPNQPQHF. CDR3 sequence (DNA): TGTGCCAGCAGCCAGGCGGGACTTCCAAATCAGCCCCAGCATTTT.

This chain links TRBV18 with TRBJ2-7; no clear D. This CDR3 has 14 amino acids. Germline CDR1 is KGHSH and CDR2 is LQKENI. Trimming cost V 3 bases and J 0 bases, with 9 bases left between them. As DNA, the CDR3 is TGTGCCAGCTCACCGGACGCAGTCTCCTACGAGCAGTACTTC. Its protein is CASSPDAVSYEQYF.

The rearrangement joins TRBV28 to TRBJ1-4; 10 nucleotides line up with TRBD1. Germline V gene sequence: CDR1 MDHEN, CDR2 SYDVKM. V lost 4 bases to trimming and J lost 6 bases; unmatched junction nucleotides: 5. The CDR3 extends over 15 amino acids. The CDR3 DNA is TGTGCCAGCAGTTCGTCCGGGACAGGGGATGAAAAACTGTTTTTT. It specifies CASSSSGTGDEKLFF.

By proportion, this clone is medium-sized. The V and J genes are TRBV5-1 and TRBJ2-7; maybe TRBD1 (6 bases). V dropped 0 bases and J dropped 3 bases, with 13 bases sitting between them. CDR3 size: 15 residues. CDR1 and CDR2 from the germline V gene are SGHRS and YFSETQ. This CDR3 is CASSLGGQSIYEQYF. CDR3 DNA: TGCGCCAGCAGCTTGGGAGGACAGAGCATCTACGAGCAGTACTTC.